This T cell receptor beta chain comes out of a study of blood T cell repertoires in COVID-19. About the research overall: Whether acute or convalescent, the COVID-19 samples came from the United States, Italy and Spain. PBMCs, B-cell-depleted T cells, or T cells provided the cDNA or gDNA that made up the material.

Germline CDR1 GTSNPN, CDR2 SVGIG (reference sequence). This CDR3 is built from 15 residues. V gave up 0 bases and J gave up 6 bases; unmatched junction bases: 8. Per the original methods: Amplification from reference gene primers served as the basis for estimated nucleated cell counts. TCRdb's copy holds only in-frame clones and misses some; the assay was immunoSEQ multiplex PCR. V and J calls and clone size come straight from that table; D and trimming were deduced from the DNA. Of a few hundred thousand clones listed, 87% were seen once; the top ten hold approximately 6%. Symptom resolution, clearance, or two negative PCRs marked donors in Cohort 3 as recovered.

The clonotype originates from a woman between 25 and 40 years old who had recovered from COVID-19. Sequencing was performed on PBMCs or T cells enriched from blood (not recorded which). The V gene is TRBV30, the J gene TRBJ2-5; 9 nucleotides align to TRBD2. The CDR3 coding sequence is TGTGCCTGGAGTGTGGGCGGGGGGGCCTCGAAGACCCAGTACTTC. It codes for CAWSVGGGASKTQYF. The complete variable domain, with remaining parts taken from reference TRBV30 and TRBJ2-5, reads SQTIHQWPATLVQPVGSPLSLECTVEGTSNPNLYWYRQAAGRGLQLLFYSVGIGQISSEVPQNLSASRPQDRQFILSSKKLLLSDSGFYLCAWSVGGGASKTQYFGPGTRLLVL.